Here is one T cell receptor beta chain with its context. Its matching antigen is unknown. V shed 0 bases and J shed 6 bases, with 12 bases lying between them. CDR1 and CDR2 from the germline V gene are MNHEY and SVGAGI. The CDR3 runs to 15 residues. A multiplex PCR was run with 60 Vbeta primers and 13 Jbeta primers. TCRdb's table, derived via immunoSEQ multiplex PCR, lists solely in-frame clones and lacks some. The sample consists of 170,000 or so clones, 84% of them appearing once. These data originate in a study of cytomegalovirus exposure and HLA in healthy donors. The study's findings and limits: The classifier, whose performance was assessed in both the original and validation cohorts, reportedly diagnosed cytomegalovirus status with high specificity and sensitivity.

Sequenced: PBMCs. The sequence derives from a young man in good health and CMV-seronegative. The gene calls are TRBV6-5 and TRBJ1-5; no firm D call. The CDR3 spells CASSYSYPLGQPQHF. In DNA, the CDR3 is TGTGCCAGCAGTTACTCGTACCCTCTCGGTCAGCCCCAGCATTTT.